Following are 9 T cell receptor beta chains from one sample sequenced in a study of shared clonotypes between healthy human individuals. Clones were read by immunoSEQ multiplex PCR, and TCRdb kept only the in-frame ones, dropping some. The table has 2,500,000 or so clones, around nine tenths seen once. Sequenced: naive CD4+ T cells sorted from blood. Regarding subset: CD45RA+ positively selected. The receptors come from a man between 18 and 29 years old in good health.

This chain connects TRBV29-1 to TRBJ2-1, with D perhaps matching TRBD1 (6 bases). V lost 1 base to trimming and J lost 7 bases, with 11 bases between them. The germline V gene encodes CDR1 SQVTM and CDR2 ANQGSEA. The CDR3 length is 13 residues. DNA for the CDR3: TGCAGCGTTGAAGGGGGAAGGGGGAATGAGCAGTTCTTC. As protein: CSVEGGRGNEQFF.

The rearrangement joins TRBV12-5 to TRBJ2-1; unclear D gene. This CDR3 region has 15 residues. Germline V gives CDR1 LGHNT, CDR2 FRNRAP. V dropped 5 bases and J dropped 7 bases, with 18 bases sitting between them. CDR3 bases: TGTGCTAGTGGTCTTTCCGGCACCCCCCAGAATGAGCAGTTCTTC. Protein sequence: CASGLSGTPQNEQFF.

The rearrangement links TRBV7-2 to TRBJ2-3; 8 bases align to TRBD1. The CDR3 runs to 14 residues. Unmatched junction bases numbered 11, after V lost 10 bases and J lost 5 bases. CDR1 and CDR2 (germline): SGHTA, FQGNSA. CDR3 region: CATQSRDRRDTQYF. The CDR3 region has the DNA TGTGCCACCCAATCAAGGGACAGGAGAGATACGCAGTATTTT.

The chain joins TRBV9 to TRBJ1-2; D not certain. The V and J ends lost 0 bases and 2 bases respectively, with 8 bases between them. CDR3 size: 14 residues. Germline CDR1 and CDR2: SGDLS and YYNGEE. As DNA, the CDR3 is TGTGCCAGCAGCGTAGGACACCTGAACTATGGCTACACCTTC. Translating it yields CASSVGHLNYGYTF.

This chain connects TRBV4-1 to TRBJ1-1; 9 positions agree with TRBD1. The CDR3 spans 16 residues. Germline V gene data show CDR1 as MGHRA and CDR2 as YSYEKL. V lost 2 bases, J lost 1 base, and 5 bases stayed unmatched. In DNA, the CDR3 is TGCGCCAGCAGCCAACAGGGACAGGGCCCGAACACTGAAGCTTTCTTT. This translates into CASSQQGQGPNTEAFF.

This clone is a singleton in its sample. The CDR3 nucleotides read TGTGCCAGCAGCTGGGCCATCCGACCCTATAATTCACCCCTCCACTTT. This gives the protein CASSWAIRPYNSPLHF. The chain recombines TRBV7-9 with TRBJ1-6; D is unresolved. Trimming cost V 4 bases and J 2 bases, with 12 bases left between them. CDR1 is SEHNR and CDR2 is FQNEAQ in the germline V gene (reference sequence). The CDR3 sequence is 16 residues long.

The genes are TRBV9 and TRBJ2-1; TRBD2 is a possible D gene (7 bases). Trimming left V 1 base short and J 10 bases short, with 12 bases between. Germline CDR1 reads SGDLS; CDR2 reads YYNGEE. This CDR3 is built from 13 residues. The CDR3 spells CASSVRGGGEQFF. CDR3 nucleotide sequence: TGTGCCAGCAGCGTAAGGGGAGGGGGAGAGCAGTTCTTC. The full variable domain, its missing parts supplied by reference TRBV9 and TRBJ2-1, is DSGVTQTPKHLITATGQRVTLRCSPRSGDLSVYWYQQSLDQGLQFLIQYYNGEERAKGNILERFSAQQFPDLHSELNLSSLELGDSALYFCASSVRGGGEQFFGPGTRLTVL.

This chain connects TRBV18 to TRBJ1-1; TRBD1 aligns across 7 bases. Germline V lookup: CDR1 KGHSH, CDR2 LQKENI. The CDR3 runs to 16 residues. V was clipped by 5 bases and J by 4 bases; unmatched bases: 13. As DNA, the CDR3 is TGTGCCAGCTCATCAAGACAGGGTCGAGAGTTCACTGAAGCTTTCTTT. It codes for CASSSRQGREFTEAFF. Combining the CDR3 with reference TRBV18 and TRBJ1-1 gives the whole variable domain NAGVMQNPRHLVRRRGQEARLRCSPMKGHSHVYWYRQLPEEGLKFMVYLQKENIIDESGMPKERFSAEFPKEGPSILRIQQVVRGDSAAYFCASSSRQGREFTEAFFGQGTRLTVV.

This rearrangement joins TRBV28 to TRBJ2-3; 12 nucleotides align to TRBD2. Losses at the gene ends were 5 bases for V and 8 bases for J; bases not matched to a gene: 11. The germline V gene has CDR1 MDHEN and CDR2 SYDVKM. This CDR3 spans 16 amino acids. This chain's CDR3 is CASSTPLAGGRGTQYF. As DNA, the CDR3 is TGTGCCAGCAGTACCCCACTAGCGGGGGGTCGAGGTACGCAGTATTTT. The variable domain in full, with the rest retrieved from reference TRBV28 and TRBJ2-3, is DVKVTQSSRYLVKRTGEKVFLECVQDMDHENMFWYRQDPGLGLRLIYFSYDVKMKEKGDIPEGYSVSREKKERFSLILESASTNQTSMYLCASSTPLAGGRGTQYFGPGTRLTVL.